This TCR beta chain was obtained from a study of blood T cell repertoires in COVID-19. The data were produced by immunoSEQ multiplex PCR, yet TCRdb's version contains in-frame clones alone and is incomplete. The table lists 270,000 or so clones, around 93% of them singletons. This CDR3 has 14 residues. Germline CDR1 reads SEHNR; CDR2 reads FQNEAQ (reference sequence). The V segment lost 4 bases and the J segment 7 bases; nucleotides outside the gene matches: 6. V gene TRBV7-9 combines with J gene TRBJ2-4; 8 positions agree with TRBD2. The material sequenced was PBMCs or T cells enriched from blood (not recorded which). The clonotype comes from a man between 40 and 49 years old who had been exposed to COVID-19. The CDR3 sequence is CASSSREEVNIQYF. CDR3 in DNA: TGTGCCAGCAGCTCGCGGGAGGAGGTGAACATTCAGTACTTC.